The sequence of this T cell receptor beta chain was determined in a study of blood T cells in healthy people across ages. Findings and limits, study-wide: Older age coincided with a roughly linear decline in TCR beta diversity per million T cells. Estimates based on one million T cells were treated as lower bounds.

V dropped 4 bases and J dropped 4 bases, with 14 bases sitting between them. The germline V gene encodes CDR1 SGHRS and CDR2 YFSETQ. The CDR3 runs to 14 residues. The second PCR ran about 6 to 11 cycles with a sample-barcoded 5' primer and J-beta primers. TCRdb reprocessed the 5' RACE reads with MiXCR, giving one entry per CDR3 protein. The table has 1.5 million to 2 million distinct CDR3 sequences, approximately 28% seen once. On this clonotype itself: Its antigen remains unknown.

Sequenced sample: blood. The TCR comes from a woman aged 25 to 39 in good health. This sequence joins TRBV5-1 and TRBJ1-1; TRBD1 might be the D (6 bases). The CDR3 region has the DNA TGCGCCAGCAGCCCAGGGGCCTTGAGCACTGAAGCTTTCTTT. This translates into CASSPGALSTEAFF. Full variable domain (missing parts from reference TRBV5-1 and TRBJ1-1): KAGVTQTPRYLIKTRGQQVTLSCSPISGHRSVSWYQQTPGQGLQFLFEYFSETQRNKGNFPGRFSGRQFSNSRSEMNVSTLELGDSALYLCASSPGALSTEAFFGQGTRLTVV.